The 15 T cell receptor beta chains given below trace back to one sample, sequenced in a study of graft-versus-host responses after intestinal transplantation. Assay used: immunoSEQ multiplex PCR; TCRdb lists only in-frame clones, some missing. Here the sample spans 75,000 to 100,000 clones, 80% to 95% being singletons. The sample in question was PBMCs, obtained 450 to 480 days after intestinal transplant. These receptor sequences come from a human patient who received an intestinal transplant, so some T cells may come from the graft donor.

The chain joins TRBV7-9 to TRBJ2-5; TRBD2 matches 12 bases. From germline, CDR1 is SEHNR and CDR2 FQNEAQ (reference sequence). The V and J ends lost 5 bases and 4 bases, in that order; junction bases with no gene match: 11. This CDR3 comprises 17 residues. This CDR3 is CASSPPGGGLAGETQYF. CDR3 nucleotides: TGTGCCAGCAGCCCTCCCGGGGGGGGACTAGCGGGAGAGACCCAGTACTTC.

This chain uses TRBV7-9 with TRBJ1-3, with TRBD1 matching 8 bases. Germline values: CDR1 SEHNR, CDR2 FQNEAQ (reference sequence). Trimming at V came to 1 base and at J to 4 bases, leaving 6 bases not matched to a gene. The CDR3 runs to 16 residues. As DNA, the CDR3 is TGTGCCAGCAGCTTAGGAGGACAGGGCACAGGAAACACCATATATTTT. Protein sequence: CASSLGGQGTGNTIYF.

The V gene is TRBV7-3, the J gene TRBJ2-1; 8 nucleotides match TRBD1. Losses at the gene ends were 5 bases for V and 2 bases for J; bases not matched to a gene: 5. Germline V gene sequence: CDR1 SGHTA, CDR2 FQGTGA. This CDR3 has 15 amino acids. In DNA form, the CDR3 reads TGTGCCAGCAGCCCTGGACAGGGCCCCTACAATGAGCAGTTCTTC. Translated, it gives CASSPGQGPYNEQFF.

The V gene is TRBV9, the J gene TRBJ2-3, with TRBD2 as a possible D gene (6 bases). The CDR3 totals 15 residues. CDR1 SGDLS and CDR2 YYNGEE come from the germline V gene. Trimming removed 0 bases from V and 2 bases from J, with 10 bases in between. The chain's CDR3 is CASSVEGTPTDTQYF. CDR3 DNA sequence: TGTGCCAGCAGCGTAGAGGGGACTCCCACAGATACGCAGTATTTT.

The CDR3 region has the DNA TGTGCCAGCAGCTTGGTAGACAGAACCTACGAGCAGTACTTC. Translating gives CASSLVDRTYEQYF. The chain uses TRBV7-9 and TRBJ2-7, with a weak D call TRBD1 (5 bases). Trimming cost V 3 bases and J 2 bases, with 11 bases left between them. This CDR3 is 14 amino acids long. Germline assignment: CDR1 SEHNR and CDR2 FQNEAQ (reference sequence).

CDR3 nucleotide sequence: TGTGCCAGCAGCGTAGGCGGGGGCGGCTACGAGCAGTACTTC. It yields the protein CASSVGGGGYEQYF. V is TRBV9 and J is TRBJ2-7; tentative D call: TRBD2 (7 bases). Trimming stripped 0 bases from V and 3 bases from J, with 10 bases between. CDR3 length: 14 amino acids. Germline V gene sequence: CDR1 SGDLS, CDR2 YYNGEE.

The chain is built from TRBV2 and TRBJ2-1, with no clear D. CDR1 and CDR2 from the germline V gene are SNHLY and FYNNEI. The V end was cut by 10 bases, the J end by 6 bases, with 16 bases between. The CDR3 has 13 residues. The CDR3 DNA reads as TGTGCCACCCCGGCAAGTGACGCCAATGAGCAGTTCTTC. Translation: CATPASDANEQFF.

V gene TRBV6-5 combines with J gene TRBJ2-2; D uncertain. Germline loops: CDR1 MNHEY, CDR2 SVGAGI. CDR3 length: 11 residues. V was pared by 7 bases and J by 4 bases, with 4 bases between. The CDR3 loop reads CASTGTGELFF. In DNA form, the CDR3 reads TGTGCCAGCACGGGCACCGGGGAGCTGTTTTTT.

The J gene is TRBJ1-1, the V gene TRBV5-4; TRBD1 is a possible D gene (5 bases). The CDR3 sequence is 14 residues long. Germline V lookup: CDR1 SGHNT, CDR2 YYREEE (reference sequence). Trimming pared 4 bases from V and 11 bases from J, leaving 21 bases between. CDR3 loop: CASSNRGRVGFAFF. The CDR3 nucleotides read TGTGCCAGCAGCAATAGGGGCCGGGTGGGGTTCGCTTTCTTT.

This chain joins TRBV9 and TRBJ2-6, with D unresolved. The CDR3 length is 18 residues. CDR1 is SGDLS, CDR2 YYNGEE, per germline. V was trimmed by 2 bases and J by 0 bases, leaving 15 bases between them. CDR3 sequence (DNA): TGTGCCAGCAGCGTCCCGGTGGACGGTTACTCTGGGGCCAACGTCCTGACTTTC. Translated, it gives CASSVPVDGYSGANVLTF.

The chain carries TRBV18 and TRBJ2-7, with D perhaps given as TRBD1 or TRBD2 (5 bases each). The V end was cut by 3 bases, the J end by 3 bases, with 9 bases between. This CDR3 region has 13 residues. The V gene's germline CDR1 is KGHSH and CDR2 LQKENI. The DNA for the CDR3 is TGTGCCAGCTCACCGGGGGAAATCTACGAGCAGTACTTC. Translation: CASSPGEIYEQYF.

The chain links TRBV5-4 to TRBJ2-7; D not resolved. Germline V gives CDR1 SGHNT, CDR2 YYREEE (reference sequence). This CDR3 region has 12 residues. V dropped 0 bases and J dropped 3 bases, with 4 bases sitting between them. The CDR3 loop is CASSLVGYEQYF. The CDR3, as DNA: TGTGCCAGCAGCTTGGTAGGCTACGAGCAGTACTTC.

The chain carries TRBV9 and TRBJ1-1; a weak D match, TRBD1 (6 bases). Germline V gene data show CDR1 as SGDLS and CDR2 as YYNGEE. Between the trimmed V and J ends, which lost 4 bases and 1 base, there was a span of 14 bases. The CDR3 extends over 15 amino acids. CDR3 loop: CASSPLEGQNTEAFF. The DNA for the CDR3 is TGTGCCAGCAGCCCGCTCGAGGGACAGAACACTGAAGCTTTCTTT.

This chain connects TRBV16 to TRBJ1-2, with 7 bases lining up with TRBD1. J was trimmed by 2 bases and V by 0 bases; bases with no gene match: 6. The CDR3 has 16 residues. Germline V gene sequence: CDR1 KGHSY, CDR2 FQNENV. The CDR3 spells CASSQSLGQRNYGYTF. CDR3 nucleotide sequence: TGTGCCAGCAGCCAATCTCTGGGACAGCGAAACTATGGCTACACCTTC.

The rearrangement joins TRBV2 to TRBJ1-2; D is perhaps TRBD1 (5 bases). Trimming stripped 5 bases from V and 2 bases from J, with 9 bases between. Germline-derived CDR1 and CDR2 are SNHLY and FYNNEI. The CDR3 extends over 13 amino acids. The CDR3 bases are TGTGCCAGCAGTTATCAGGGAAACTATGGCTACACCTTC. Its translation is CASSYQGNYGYTF.